These T cell receptor beta chains were read from a single sample in a study of CD8 T cells in ankylosing spondylitis. TCRdb fed the 5' RACE reads into MiXCR, producing one record per CDR3 protein. The profile shows 200,000 to 250,000 distinct CDR3 sequences, roughly a third of them singletons. The sample consisted of blood, either unsorted or a sorted T cell fraction (not recorded which). These receptor sequences come from a male donor with ankylosing spondylitis or in good health (not recorded which). Both conserved end residues are part of each CDR3. The D gene is left open where the match is weak. Rows may omit the clone size; those that give it use once, few, many or a size class.

v_gene	abundance	j_gene	d_gene	CDR3nt	CDR3aa
TRBV20-1	NA	TRBJ1-2	NA	TGCAGTGCTAGAGAGGAGGCTTACTATGGCTACACCTTC	CSAREEAYYGYTF
TRBV5-1	NA	TRBJ2-7	NA	TGCGCCAGCATACCTGATGCAGGCTCCTACGAGCAGTACTTC	CASIPDAGSYEQYF
TRBV7-2	NA	TRBJ1-4	NA	TGTGCCAGCAGCTTAGTCGGGGGGCCGGCCGGGGAAAAACTGTTTTTT	CASSLVGGPAGEKLFF
TRBV5-1	few	TRBJ2-6	NA	TGCGCCAGCAGCTTCCAGGGGTCTGGGGCCAACGTCCTGACTTTC	CASSFQGSGANVLTF
TRBV20-1	many	TRBJ1-1	NA	TGCAGTGCTAGCCCCTCGGGTCACACTGAAGCTTTCTTT	CSASPSGHTEAFF
TRBV5-1	few	TRBJ2-1	TRBD2	TGCGCCACCGGAAGCGGGGGGGCGGACAATGAGCAGTTCTTC	CATGSGGADNEQFF
TRBV6-4	NA	TRBJ2-6	NA	TGTGCCAGCAGTTCGAGTTGGCACTCTGGGGCCAACGTCCTGACTTTC	CASSSSWHSGANVLTF
TRBV12-3/TRBV12-4	few	TRBJ1-3	NA	TGTGCCAGCAGTGTATCATCGGTAGCTGGAAACACCATATATTTT	CASSVSSVAGNTIYF
TRBV11-2	NA	TRBJ2-7	NA	TGTGCCAGCAGTCAATCCCACAGTCCCTACGAGCAGTACTTC	CASSQSHSPYEQYF
TRBV9	NA	TRBJ2-3	TRBD2	TGTGCCAGCAGCGTCCCCAGACTAGCGGAAACTTCTAGCACAGATACGCAGTATTTT	CASSVPRLAETSSTDTQYF
TRBV5-6	NA	TRBJ2-3	TRBD1	TGTGCCAGCAGCTTAACAGGGGGCGCATCAGATACGCAGTATTTT	CASSLTGGASDTQYF
TRBV15	NA	TRBJ2-5	NA	TGTGCCACCAGCAGAGTACAGACAGAACAAGAGACCCAGTACTTC	CATSRVQTEQETQYF
TRBV18	NA	TRBJ2-7	NA	TGTGCCAGCTCACCGCAAAGACAGGAGTGGGCATCCGAGCAGTACTTC	CASSPQRQEWASEQYF
TRBV10-3	once	TRBJ2-1	NA	TGTGCCATCACCTGGGACTTTCCGGACAATGAGCAGTTCTTC	CAITWDFPDNEQFF
TRBV18	NA	TRBJ2-7	TRBD2	TGTGCCAGCTCACCGGCTAGCGGGGGGGCCTACGAGCAGTACTTC	CASSPASGGAYEQYF
TRBV18	NA	TRBJ1-1	NA	TGTGCCAGCTCACCAATAAGGGGGGGAGACACTGAAGCTTTCTTT	CASSPIRGGDTEAFF
TRBV5-1	few	TRBJ2-5	TRBD1	TGCGCCAGCAGCGCAAGGACAGGGTTAATAGTGACCCAGTACTTC	CASSARTGLIVTQYF
TRBV28	few	TRBJ2-7	NA	TGTGCCAGCAGTTCCCGGTCGACGGAATTAAAGTACTTC	CASSSRSTELKYF
TRBV29-1	NA	TRBJ2-6	NA	TGCAGCGTTGAGACAGACCTAAACTCTGGGGCCAACGTCCTGATTTTC	CSVETDLNSGANVLIF
TRBV12-3/TRBV12-4	NA	TRBJ2-2	NA	TGTGCCAGCAGTCCACGCCGAGCCGGGGCTCCGACCGGGGAGCTGTTTTTT	CASSPRRAGAPTGELFF
TRBV5-5	few	TRBJ1-5	TRBD1	TGTGCCAGCAGCAGGACAGGGGGTGATAATCAGCCCCAGCATTTT	CASSRTGGDNQPQHF
TRBV15	NA	TRBJ1-1	NA	TGTGCCACCAGCAGAGATTTGGATATTGAAGCTTTCTTT	CATSRDLDIEAFF
TRBV5-6	few	TRBJ2-1	NA	TGTGCCAGCAGCTTGAGATTGGGGCCCGGACCCTACAATGAGCAGTTCTTC	CASSLRLGPGPYNEQFF
TRBV10-3	NA	TRBJ1-5	NA	TGTGCCATCAGTGTCTCGCCAGGTGGTGAAACCCAGCATTTT	CAISVSPGGETQHF
TRBV15	NA	TRBJ1-6	NA	TGTGCCACCAGCAGAGTCTATAATTCACCCCTCCACTTT	CATSRVYNSPLHF
TRBV5-1	few	TRBJ1-4	TRBD1	TGCGCCAGCAGCGAACGACAGGGTGGACAACTGTTTTTT	CASSERQGGQLFF
TRBV6-1	few	TRBJ2-1	NA	TGTGCCAGCTCGGTAGACGCCTCCTACAATGAGCAGTTCTTC	CASSVDASYNEQFF
TRBV10-3	NA	TRBJ1-1	NA	TGTGCCATCAGGGACCGGGACGGACCTTTGAACACTGAAGCTTTCTTT	CAIRDRDGPLNTEAFF
TRBV10-3	few	TRBJ2-5	NA	TGTGCCATCAGTTACCAGGGTTCAGAGACCCAGTACTTC	CAISYQGSETQYF
TRBV20-1	NA	TRBJ2-1	TRBD2	TGCAGTGCTAGAGACTCTCTGACTAGCGGGTTTATTGTGGAGCAGTTCTTC	CSARDSLTSGFIVEQFF
TRBV18	NA	TRBJ2-3	NA	TGTGCCAGCTCATCGGACGAGTACACAGATACGCAGTATTTT	CASSSDEYTDTQYF
TRBV4-1	few	TRBJ2-1	NA	TGCGCCAGCAGCCAAGGGGCTAGTGCTAACAATGAGCAGTTCTTC	CASSQGASANNEQFF
TRBV5-1	NA	TRBJ2-7	NA	TGCGCCAGCAGCTTTTACGGCCTCAGCTCCTACGAGCAGTACTTC	CASSFYGLSSYEQYF
TRBV20-1	NA	TRBJ1-6	NA	TGCAGTGCTACCAAGGGGGACCGAAATTCACCCCTCCACTTT	CSATKGDRNSPLHF
TRBV12-3/TRBV12-4	NA	TRBJ2-7	TRBD1	TGTGCCAGCAGCCGCTCACAGGGGGCCTACGAGCAGTACTTC	CASSRSQGAYEQYF
TRBV20-1	few	TRBJ1-1	NA	TGCAGTGCTCGGTTGGAGGGCAGTCCGAACACTGAAGCTTTCTTT	CSARLEGSPNTEAFF
TRBV29-1	NA	TRBJ1-5	TRBD1	TGCAGCGTCGGGACAGTCAATCAGCCCCAGCATTTT	CSVGTVNQPQHF
TRBV20-1	NA	TRBJ2-3	NA	TGCAGTGCTAGTCCCTCCGGGACGCAGTATTTT	CSASPSGTQYF
TRBV5-5	NA	TRBJ2-3	NA	TGTGCCAGCAGCTTCATACAGGGGGCGGGAGGTACGCAGTATTTT	CASSFIQGAGGTQYF
TRBV6-5	NA	TRBJ2-3	TRBD1	TGTGCCAGCAGTGACTCTTACAGGGGAGATACGCAGTATTTT	CASSDSYRGDTQYF
TRBV25-1	NA	TRBJ1-1	NA	TGTGCCAGCAGCTCAGGAGGGGACGCCTCAGAAGCTTTCTTT	CASSSGGDASEAFF
TRBV4-1	few	TRBJ2-1	NA	TGCGCCAGCAGCCACCCAGGGGAATGGAATGAGCAGTTCTTC	CASSHPGEWNEQFF
TRBV10-3	few	TRBJ1-2	NA	TGTGCCATCTGGGCGCAAGGCTACACCTTC	CAIWAQGYTF
TRBV20-1	few	TRBJ2-2	TRBD2	TGCAGTGCTAGAGGGATTAGCGGGGGGGCGAACACCGGGGAGCTGTTTTTT	CSARGISGGANTGELFF
TRBV7-2	NA	TRBJ2-3	NA	TGTGCCAGCAGCATGGGGACTGCGAGCACAGATACGCAGTATTTT	CASSMGTASTDTQYF